This T cell receptor beta chain comes out of a study of blood T cell repertoires in COVID-19. At the level of the study: The analysed material was cDNA or gDNA that came from T cells, B-cell-depleted T cells, or PBMCs.

In the authors' methods: Amplification from reference gene primers served as the basis for estimated nucleated cell counts. Repertoires were generated with immunoSEQ multiplex PCR, while TCRdb's copy carries only in-frame clones and drops some. V and J calls and clone size are given by that table; D and trimming were obtained from the DNA. Here the sample spans approximately 220,000 clones, around 84% being singletons. Per germline, CDR1 WNHNN and CDR2 SYGVQD (reference sequence). The V and J ends lost 1 base and 9 bases respectively, with 10 bases between them. CDR3 length equals 13 residues. The J gene is TRBJ2-1, the V gene TRBV10-1, with a possible D match to TRBD2 (6 bases). The material sequenced was peripheral blood. This TCR derives from a woman aged 55-69 years who had recovered from COVID-19. The CDR3 protein is CASSEYWEAEQFF. The CDR3 coding sequence is TGCGCCAGCAGTGAGTATTGGGAGGCTGAGCAGTTCTTC.